This T cell receptor (beta chain) was obtained from a study of T cells after yellow fever vaccination. On the study more broadly: Low-cell-number fractions were prepared with SMART-Seq v4 Ultra Low Input. Findings of the study overall: A minor fraction of clonotypes spanned both CD4 and CD8 compartments.

Ten or more counts support this clonotype. Its antigen is currently unknown. The J segment lost 4 bases and the V segment lost 5 bases, leaving 6 bases of the junction unmatched. The length of the CDR3 is 14 residues. From the 5' RACE reads, TCRdb called clonotypes with MiXCR, one entry per CDR3 protein. The sample has about 320,000 distinct CDR3 sequences, around 4.3% seen once. This specimen consisted of PBMCs, obtained 15 days after the yellow fever booster vaccination. This rearrangement joins TRBV12-3 or TRBV12-4 to TRBJ1-2; 8 nucleotides line up with TRBD1. The clonotype was recovered from a man aged 18-30 years who received the YFV17D yellow fever vaccine. The CDR3 region has the DNA TGTGCCAGCAGTGGGACAGGAAGGATCTATGGCTACACCTTC. Its translation is CASSGTGRIYGYTF.